This T cell receptor (beta chain) derives from a study of Graves' ophthalmopathy and Graves' hyperthyroidism. Per germline, CDR1 MGHRA and CDR2 YSYEKL. The length of the CDR3 is 14 residues. Trimming cost V 1 base and J 1 base; bases outside gene matches: 0. RNA transcripts provided the template for amplifying TCR beta CDR3 regions. RT-PCR with HTBI primers came first, then second-round multiplex PCR. One entry per CDR3 protein results from TCRdb running MiXCR on the multiplex PCR reads. This table has some 370,000 distinct CDR3 sequences, roughly a sixth appearing once. Over 18 months of follow-up, stable hyperthyroidism required that no ophthalmopathy appear. Additional autoimmune diseases, uncontrolled infections, pregnancy or lactation disqualified patients. This clonotype was observed a few times.

This receptor was taken from an adult woman with stable Graves' hyperthyroidism. Sequencing input: peripheral blood. This chain connects TRBV4-1 to TRBJ2-5; 7 bases are shared with TRBD2. The CDR3 DNA reads as TGCGCCAGCAGCCAAGTAGCGGGCCAAGAGACCCAGTACTTC. Translated: CASSQVAGQETQYF.